A single T cell receptor beta chain is shown here with its context. CDR1 and CDR2 from the germline V gene are LNHDA and SQIVND (reference sequence). The CDR3 consists of 12 residues. The V end was cut by 5 bases, the J end by 5 bases, with 9 bases between. This sample stems from a study of cytomegalovirus exposure and HLA in healthy donors. The PCR had 60 Vbeta and 13 Jbeta primers. Assay: immunoSEQ multiplex PCR; the TCRdb copy retains only in-frame clones and omits some. Here the sample spans roughly 220,000 clones, under 80% being singletons. The V gene is TRBV19, the J gene TRBJ2-5; D gene uncertain. The sequenced sample was PBMCs. The TCR comes from a woman aged 30 to 39 in good health and CMV-seronegative. The DNA for the CDR3 is TGTGCCAGTAGTTTCCGCCGGGAGACCCAGTACTTC. As protein: CASSFRRETQYF.